This T cell receptor beta chain was sequenced during a study of cytomegalovirus exposure and HLA in healthy donors. V lost 1 base to trimming and J lost 4 bases, with 11 bases between them. The CDR3 covers 15 residues. Germline V gene data show CDR1 as MGHRA and CDR2 as YSYEKL. Study-wide findings and caveats: TRBV6-2, TRBV6-3 and other indistinguishable V segments were excluded.

PCR amplification relied on 60 Vbeta primers (plus 13 Jbeta primers). Methods used by the authors: As a later analysis found, there were 80 million or so unique TCR beta chains, of which roughly 11 million were shared. Assay used: immunoSEQ multiplex PCR; TCRdb lists only in-frame clones, some missing. V, J and clone size reflect that table, while D and trimming were determined from the DNA. The table shows about 130,000 clones, with approximately 17% occurring only once. This clone was seen a few times. Its specificity is not known. The sample consisted of PBMCs. The chain links TRBV4-1 to TRBJ1-3; D is unclear. The sequence derives from a female donor in good health and CMV-seropositive. The CDR3 reads CASSQGKSLGNTIYF. The CDR3 DNA reads TGCGCCAGCAGCCAAGGAAAGAGCCTCGGAAACACCATATATTTT.